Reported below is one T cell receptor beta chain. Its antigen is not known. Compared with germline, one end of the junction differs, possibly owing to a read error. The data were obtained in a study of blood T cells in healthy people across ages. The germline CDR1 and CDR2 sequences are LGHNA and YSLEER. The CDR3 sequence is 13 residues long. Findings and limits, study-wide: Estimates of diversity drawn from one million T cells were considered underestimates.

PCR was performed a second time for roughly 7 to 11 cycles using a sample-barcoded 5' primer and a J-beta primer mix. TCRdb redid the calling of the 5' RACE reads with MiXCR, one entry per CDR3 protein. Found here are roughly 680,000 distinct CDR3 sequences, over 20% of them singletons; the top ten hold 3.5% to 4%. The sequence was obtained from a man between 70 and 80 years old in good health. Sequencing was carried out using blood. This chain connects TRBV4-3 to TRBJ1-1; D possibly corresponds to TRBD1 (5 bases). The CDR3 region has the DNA TGCGCCTGCAGCCAAAGAGGGGACACTGAAGCTTTCTTT. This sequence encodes CACSQRGDTEAFF.